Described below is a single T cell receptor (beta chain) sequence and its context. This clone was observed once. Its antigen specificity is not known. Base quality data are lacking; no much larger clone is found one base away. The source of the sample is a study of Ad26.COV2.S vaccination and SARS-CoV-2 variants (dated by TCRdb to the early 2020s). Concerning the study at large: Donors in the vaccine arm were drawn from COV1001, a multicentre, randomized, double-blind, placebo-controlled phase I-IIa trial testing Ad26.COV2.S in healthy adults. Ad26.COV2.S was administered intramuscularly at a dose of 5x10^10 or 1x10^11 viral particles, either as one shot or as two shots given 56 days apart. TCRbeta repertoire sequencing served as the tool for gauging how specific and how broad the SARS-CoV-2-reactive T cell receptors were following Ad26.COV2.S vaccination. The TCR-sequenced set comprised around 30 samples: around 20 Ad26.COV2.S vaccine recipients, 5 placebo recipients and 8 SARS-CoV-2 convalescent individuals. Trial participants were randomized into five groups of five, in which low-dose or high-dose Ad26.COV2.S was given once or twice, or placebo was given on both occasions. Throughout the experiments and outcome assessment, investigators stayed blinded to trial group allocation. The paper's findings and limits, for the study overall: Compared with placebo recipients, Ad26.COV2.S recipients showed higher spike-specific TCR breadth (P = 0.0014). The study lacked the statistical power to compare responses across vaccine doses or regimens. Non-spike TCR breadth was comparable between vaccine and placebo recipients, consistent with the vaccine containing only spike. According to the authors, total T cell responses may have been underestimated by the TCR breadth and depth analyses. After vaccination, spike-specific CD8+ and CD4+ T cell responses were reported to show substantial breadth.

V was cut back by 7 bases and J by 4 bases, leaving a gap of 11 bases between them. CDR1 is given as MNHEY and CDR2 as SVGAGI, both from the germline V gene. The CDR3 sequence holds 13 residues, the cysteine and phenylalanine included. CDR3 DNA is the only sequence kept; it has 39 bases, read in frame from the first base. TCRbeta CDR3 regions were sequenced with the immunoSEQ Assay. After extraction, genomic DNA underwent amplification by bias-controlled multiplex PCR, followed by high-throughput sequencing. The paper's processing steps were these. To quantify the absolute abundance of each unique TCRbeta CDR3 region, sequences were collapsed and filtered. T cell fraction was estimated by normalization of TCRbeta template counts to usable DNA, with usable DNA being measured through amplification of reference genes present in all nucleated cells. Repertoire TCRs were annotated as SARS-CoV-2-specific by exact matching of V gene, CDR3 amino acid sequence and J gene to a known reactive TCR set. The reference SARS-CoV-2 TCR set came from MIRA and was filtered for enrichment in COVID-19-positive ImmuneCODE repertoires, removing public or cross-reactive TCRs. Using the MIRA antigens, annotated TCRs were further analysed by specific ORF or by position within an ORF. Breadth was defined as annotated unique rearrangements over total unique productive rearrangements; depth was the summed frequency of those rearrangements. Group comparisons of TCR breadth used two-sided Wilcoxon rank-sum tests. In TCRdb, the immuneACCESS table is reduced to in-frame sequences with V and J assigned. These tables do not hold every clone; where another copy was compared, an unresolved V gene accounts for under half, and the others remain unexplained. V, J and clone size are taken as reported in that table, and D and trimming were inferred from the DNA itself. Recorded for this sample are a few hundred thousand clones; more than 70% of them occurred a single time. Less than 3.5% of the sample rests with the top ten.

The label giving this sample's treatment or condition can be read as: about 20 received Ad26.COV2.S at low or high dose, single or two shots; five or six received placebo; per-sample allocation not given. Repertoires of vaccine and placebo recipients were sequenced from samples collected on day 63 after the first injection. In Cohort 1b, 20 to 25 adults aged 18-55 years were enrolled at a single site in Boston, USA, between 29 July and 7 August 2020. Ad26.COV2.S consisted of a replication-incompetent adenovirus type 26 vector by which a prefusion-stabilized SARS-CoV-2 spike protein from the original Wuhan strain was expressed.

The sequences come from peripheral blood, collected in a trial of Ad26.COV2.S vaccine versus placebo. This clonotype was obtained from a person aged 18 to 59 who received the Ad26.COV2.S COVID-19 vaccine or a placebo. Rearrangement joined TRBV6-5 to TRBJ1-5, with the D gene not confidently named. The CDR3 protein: CASTIEGNQPQHF. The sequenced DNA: TGTGCCAGCACAATTGAAGGGAATCAGCCCCAGCATTTT.